The 29 T cell receptor beta chains below come from one sample, sequenced in a study of blood T cell repertoires in COVID-19. The repertoire was sequenced with immunoSEQ multiplex PCR; TCRdb's copy has only in-frame clones and lacks some. The table shows 150,000 to 200,000 clones, with around nine tenths occurring only once. Source material: peripheral blood. The receptor set was obtained from a man in his sixties with active or convalescent COVID-19.

The chain recombines TRBV2 with TRBJ1-1, with D tentatively TRBD1 (5 bases). The CDR3 consists of 13 residues. V shed 10 bases and J shed 1 base, with 13 bases lying between them. Germline CDR1 is SNHLY and CDR2 is FYNNEI. Here the CDR3 DNA reads TGTGCCAACAAACTCAGGGAGAACACTGAAGCTTTCTTT. Translating gives CANKLRENTEAFF.

V gene TRBV5-1 combines with J gene TRBJ1-2; 11 positions match TRBD1. V dropped 0 bases and J dropped 8; count of bases not matched to a gene: 6. There are 15 residues in the CDR3. Germline CDR1 and CDR2: SGHRS and YFSETQ. The CDR3 protein is CASSLAGTGGTGYTF. CDR3 in DNA: TGCGCCAGCAGCTTGGCCGGGACAGGGGGTACGGGCTACACCTTC.

This clone has a single count. The V call is TRBV3-1 (or the pseudogene TRBV3-2), the J call TRBJ1-1, with TRBD1 matching over 7 bases. V was clipped by 1 base and J by 5 bases; unmatched bases: 7. The CDR3 is made up of 15 amino acids. Germline CDR1 reads LGHDT; CDR2 reads YNNKEL (reference sequence). CDR3 sequence (DNA): TGTGCCAGCAGCCAAGTTCTTAGGGGGCATACTGAAGCTTTCTTT. Residues: CASSQVLRGHTEAFF.

This chain connects TRBV6-5 to TRBJ1-5, with a tentative D call TRBD1 (6 bases). The CDR3 contains 14 residues. Trimming took 6 bases from V and 3 from J, leaving 12 bases between them. Germline V gene data show CDR1 as MNHEY and CDR2 as SVGAGI. The chain's CDR3 is CASRKTGNNQPQHF. DNA for the CDR3: TGTGCCAGCAGAAAAACAGGGAACAATCAGCCCCAGCATTTT.

The CDR3 coding sequence is TGTGCCAGCAGTTTTGACAAATCCTATGGCTACACCTTC. This encodes CASSFDKSYGYTF. This rearrangement joins TRBV27 to TRBJ1-2, with D unclear. The CDR3 spans 13 residues. Trimming removed 3 bases at V and 4 bases at J, with 9 bases between. Germline CDR1 and CDR2: MNHEY and SMNVEV (reference sequence).

The rearrangement links TRBV20-1 to TRBJ2-5, with TRBD2 identical over 9 bases. CDR1 and CDR2 from the germline V gene are DFQATT and SNEGSKA (reference sequence). The length of the CDR3 is 15 residues. After removal of 3 bases from V and 0 bases from J, the junction contained 5 bases not matched to a gene. CDR3 bases: TGCAGTGCTAGTGGCGGGGGGGCAAACCAAGAGACCCAGTACTTC. It yields the protein CSASGGGANQETQYF.

The chain carries TRBV19 and TRBJ1-3; tentative D call: TRBD1 (6 bases). There are 15 residues in the CDR3. V lost 3 bases and J 7 bases, leaving 16 bases between the germline ends. Germline V gene sequence: CDR1 LNHDA, CDR2 SQIVND (reference sequence). The CDR3 DNA sequence: TGTGCCAGTAGTATGGAGGCAGGGGTAGGCAACACCATATATTTT. This translates into CASSMEAGVGNTIYF.

This rearrangement joins TRBV18 to TRBJ2-2, with D perhaps matching TRBD1 (5 bases). Trimming left V 0 bases short and J 4 bases short, with 12 bases between. The germline V gene has CDR1 KGHSH and CDR2 LQKENI. The CDR3 consists of 16 residues. CDR3 sequence reads: CASSPPGFRATGELFF. The CDR3 DNA follows: TGTGCCAGCTCACCACCCGGCTTCAGGGCCACCGGGGAGCTGTTTTTT. Full variable domain (outside the CDR3, taken from reference TRBV18 and TRBJ2-2): NAGVMQNPRHLVRRRGQEARLRCSPMKGHSHVYWYRQLPEEGLKFMVYLQKENIIDESGMPKERFSAEFPKEGPSILRIQQVVRGDSAAYFCASSPPGFRATGELFFGEGSRLTVL.

The chain has TRBV4-1 and TRBJ2-5; TRBD2 matches 13 bases. The CDR3 is 19 residues long. Germline CDR1 is MGHRA and CDR2 is YSYEKL. V lost 0 bases to trimming and J lost 5 bases; unmatched junction nucleotides: 12. CDR3 DNA: TGCGCCAGCAGCCAAGATCAGGGACTAGCGGGAAAGGGTATGGAGACCCAGTACTTC. This gives the protein CASSQDQGLAGKGMETQYF.

The chain has TRBV5-5 and TRBJ1-2; 8 bases line up with TRBD1. The germline V gene encodes CDR1 SGHKS and CDR2 YYEKEE (reference sequence). There are 14 residues in the CDR3. The trim removed 4 bases at V and 8 bases at J, leaving 10 bases unmatched. The CDR3 sequence: CASSLGQGTWGYTF. CDR3 nucleotides: TGTGCCAGCAGCCTAGGACAGGGAACTTGGGGCTACACCTTC.

This clone has only one observation. This chain connects TRBV11-2 to TRBJ1-2; weak D call: TRBD1 (5 bases). V was clipped by 3 bases and J by 8 bases, with 25 bases between them. Germline values: CDR1 SGHAT, CDR2 FQNNGV. This CDR3 contains 17 residues. In nucleotides, the CDR3 is TGTGCCAGCAGCTTCCGCGGGACCCTTGGCGACACTATCGGCTACACCTTC. Its translation: CASSFRGTLGDTIGYTF.

V usage is TRBV19 and J usage is TRBJ1-4; 9 positions match TRBD1. The V gene's germline CDR1 is LNHDA and CDR2 SQIVND (reference sequence). The CDR3 contains 15 residues. V trimming: 6 bases; J trimming: 6 bases; junction bases outside the gene matches: 8. The CDR3 bases are TGTGCCAGTAGCCCATTAGACAGGGGGTATGAAAAACTGTTTTTT. Protein sequence: CASSPLDRGYEKLFF.

This sequence joins TRBV28 and TRBJ1-5; tentatively, D is TRBD1 (5 bases). Germline V CDR1 and CDR2: MDHEN, SYDVKM. V lost 1 base to trimming and J lost 5 bases, with 9 bases between them. CDR3 length: 14 residues. This chain's CDR3 is CASSLLQGDQPQHF. The CDR3 coding sequence is TGTGCCAGCAGTTTATTGCAAGGGGATCAGCCCCAGCATTTT.

The chain couples TRBV30 to TRBJ2-7; TRBD1 agrees at 10 bases. Germline loops: CDR1 GTSNPN, CDR2 SVGIG (reference sequence). The CDR3 has 15 residues. V was pared by 0 bases and J by 7 bases, with 9 bases of the junction left unmatched. CDR3 residues: CAWSVEPDRGSEQYF. The CDR3 DNA is TGTGCCTGGAGTGTAGAACCGGACAGGGGGTCAGAGCAGTACTTC.

The rearrangement joins TRBV5-1 to TRBJ2-1, with 7 bases lining up with TRBD2. Germline V gene lookup returns CDR1 SGHRS and CDR2 YFSETQ. This CDR3 is built from 14 residues. Unmatched junction bases numbered 6, after V lost 6 bases and J lost 3 bases. The CDR3 region has the DNA TGCGCCAGCACCCTTGGCGGGAGCTACAATGAGCAGTTCTTC. This codes for CASTLGGSYNEQFF. The entire variable domain, with the rest obtained from reference TRBV5-1 and TRBJ2-1, is as follows: KAGVTQTPRYLIKTRGQQVTLSCSPISGHRSVSWYQQTPGQGLQFLFEYFSETQRNKGNFPGRFSGRQFSNSRSEMNVSTLELGDSALYLCASTLGGSYNEQFFGPGTRLTVL.

The chain uses TRBV6-5 and TRBJ1-3; no clear D. The germline CDR1 and CDR2 sequences are MNHEY and SVGAGI. The CDR3 sequence is 15 residues long. V lost 7 bases and J 0 bases, leaving 13 bases between the germline ends. The CDR3 region has the DNA TGTGCCAGCACCGAAGACGGAGCCTCTGGAAACACCATATATTTT. Translating gives CASTEDGASGNTIYF.

The chain employs TRBV9 and TRBJ1-3; tentatively, D is TRBD1 (6 bases). Trimming shortened V by 4 bases and J by 0 bases, and 20 bases separated the two germline ends. The CDR3 is 18 residues long. Germline assignment: CDR1 SGDLS and CDR2 YYNGEE. The CDR3 bases are TGTGCCAGCAGCACCCGACAGGTTACCCCTTTCTCTGGAAACACCATATATTTT. Its translation is CASSTRQVTPFSGNTIYF.

The chain recombines TRBV5-1 with TRBJ2-1, with 8 bases matching TRBD2. This CDR3 is built from 17 residues. Germline CDR1 SGHRS, CDR2 YFSETQ. Germline trimming cut 4 bases from V and 2 bases from J; bases unmatched to any gene: 11. CDR3 in amino acids: CASSPYRGSGTYNEQFF. CDR3 nucleotides: TGCGCCAGCAGCCCATATCGAGGTAGCGGGACCTACAATGAGCAGTTCTTC.

V and J are TRBV11-1 and TRBJ2-1; a possible D gene is TRBD2 (7 bases). The CDR3 has 16 amino acids. V lost 5 bases and J 6 bases, leaving 20 bases between the germline ends. CDR1 is SGHAT, CDR2 FQDESV, per germline (reference sequence). CDR3 nucleotides: TGTGCCAGCAGCCTCTCCTTGGGGGGGGGCCTCAATGAGCAGTTCTTC. It encodes CASSLSLGGGLNEQFF.

The V call is TRBV4-1, the J call TRBJ1-1; no clear D gene. This CDR3 is built from 17 residues. Trimming shortened V by 0 bases and J by 6 bases, and 20 bases separated the two germline ends. Germline loops: CDR1 MGHRA, CDR2 YSYEKL. This chain's CDR3 is CASSQDPQRPGSSEAFF. The DNA of the CDR3 is TGCGCCAGCAGCCAAGATCCGCAGCGCCCGGGTAGCTCTGAAGCTTTCTTT.

The genes are TRBV18 and TRBJ1-6; TRBD1 might be the D (6 bases). This CDR3 spans 15 amino acids. Germline V gene sequence: CDR1 KGHSH, CDR2 LQKENI. Between the trimmed V and J ends, which lost 3 bases and 7 bases, there was a span of 13 bases. In DNA, the CDR3 is TGTGCCAGCTCACCCGTCACAGGGACGAATTCACCCCTCCACTTT. It specifies CASSPVTGTNSPLHF.

The chain is built from TRBV11-2 and TRBJ2-1; D not certain. The CDR3 is 16 residues long. V was clipped by 4 bases and J by 3 bases, with 16 bases between them. Germline loops: CDR1 SGHAT, CDR2 FQNNGV. CDR3: CASSSRPVAFYNEQFF. The CDR3 bases are TGTGCCAGCAGCTCCCGCCCCGTGGCCTTCTACAATGAGCAGTTCTTC.

The chain links TRBV12-3 or TRBV12-4 to TRBJ1-1; D gene ambiguous. CDR3 length equals 13 residues. Trimming shortened V by 3 bases and J by 1 base, and 6 bases separated the two germline ends. The DNA for the CDR3 is TGTGCCAGCAGTTTTGGGAGGAACACTGAAGCTTTCTTT. Translated: CASSFGRNTEAFF.

DNA for the CDR3: TGTGCCAGCAGTGCAGGGACAAGGGGGCATCAGCCCCAGCATTTT. Translating it yields CASSAGTRGHQPQHF. The chain combines TRBV2 with TRBJ1-5, with 7 bases fitting TRBD1. CDR1 SNHLY and CDR2 FYNNEI come from the germline V gene. V was clipped by 4 bases and J by 5 bases; unmatched bases: 8. The CDR3 covers 15 residues.

This clone came up once. The chain has TRBV18 and TRBJ2-7; possibly TRBD2 for D (5 bases). The CDR3 covers 15 residues. V was shortened by 4 bases and J by 3 bases, with 16 bases between the two germline ends. Germline V gene sequence: CDR1 KGHSH, CDR2 LQKENI. Here the CDR3 DNA reads TGTGCCAGCTCACTACTTGGAACGGGGAACTACGAGCAGTACTTC. This gives the protein CASSLLGTGNYEQYF.

The gene calls are TRBV3-1 (or the pseudogene TRBV3-2) and TRBJ1-4, with a weak D call TRBD1 (5 bases). Germline values: CDR1 LGHDT, CDR2 YNNKEL (reference sequence). The ends were cut back, 6 bases at V and 8 bases at J, with 19 bases in the middle. The CDR3 is 15 amino acids. The CDR3 sequence is CASSPPAGLGEKLFF. The CDR3 DNA follows: TGTGCCAGCAGTCCCCCGGCAGGGCTGGGGGAAAAACTGTTTTTT.

The rearrangement links TRBV10-3 to TRBJ1-2; no firm D call. The germline gives CDR1 ENHRY, CDR2 SYGVKD. V was pared by 2 bases and J by 5 bases, with 18 bases between. The CDR3 covers 16 residues. The CDR3, as DNA: TGTGCCATCAGTGAGGGAGCGGCAACAGTTGTTTATGGCTACACCTTC. Encoded protein: CAISEGAATVVYGYTF.

The chain links TRBV2 to TRBJ1-2, with D maybe TRBD1 (5 bases). V was trimmed by 4 bases and J by 2 bases, leaving 8 bases between them. This CDR3 has 13 residues. Germline V gives CDR1 SNHLY, CDR2 FYNNEI. The CDR3 spells CASSGQLNYGYTF. CDR3 nucleotide sequence: TGTGCCAGCAGTGGACAGTTAAACTATGGCTACACCTTC.

CDR3 coding DNA: TGCGCCAGCAGTCAATCGGCGCTAGCGGGTCTCTTTGCCACAGATACGCAGTATTTT. Translating it yields CASSQSALAGLFATDTQYF. V gene TRBV23-1 combines with J gene TRBJ2-3; 8 nucleotides line up with TRBD2. TRBV23-1 is classed as an ORF, of uncertain function. J lost 2 bases, V lost 0 bases, and 13 bases had no gene match. The CDR3 is 19 residues long.